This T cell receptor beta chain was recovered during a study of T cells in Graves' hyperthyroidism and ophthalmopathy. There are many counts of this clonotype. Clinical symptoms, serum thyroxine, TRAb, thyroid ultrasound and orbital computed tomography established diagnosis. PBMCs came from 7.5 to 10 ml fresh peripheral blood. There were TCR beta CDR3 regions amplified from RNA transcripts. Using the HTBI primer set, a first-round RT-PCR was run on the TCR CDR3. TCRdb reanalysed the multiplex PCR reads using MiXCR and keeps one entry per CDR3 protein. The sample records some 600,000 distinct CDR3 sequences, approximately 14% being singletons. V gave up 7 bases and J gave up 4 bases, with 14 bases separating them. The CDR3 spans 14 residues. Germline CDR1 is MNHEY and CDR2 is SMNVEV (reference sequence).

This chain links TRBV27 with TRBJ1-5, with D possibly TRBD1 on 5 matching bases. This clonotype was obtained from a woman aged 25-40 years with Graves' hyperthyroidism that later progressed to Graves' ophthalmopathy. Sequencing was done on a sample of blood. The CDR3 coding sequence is TGTGCCAGCAAGGTCGGGGGGGATAATCAGCCCCAGCATTTT. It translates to CASKVGGDNQPQHF.